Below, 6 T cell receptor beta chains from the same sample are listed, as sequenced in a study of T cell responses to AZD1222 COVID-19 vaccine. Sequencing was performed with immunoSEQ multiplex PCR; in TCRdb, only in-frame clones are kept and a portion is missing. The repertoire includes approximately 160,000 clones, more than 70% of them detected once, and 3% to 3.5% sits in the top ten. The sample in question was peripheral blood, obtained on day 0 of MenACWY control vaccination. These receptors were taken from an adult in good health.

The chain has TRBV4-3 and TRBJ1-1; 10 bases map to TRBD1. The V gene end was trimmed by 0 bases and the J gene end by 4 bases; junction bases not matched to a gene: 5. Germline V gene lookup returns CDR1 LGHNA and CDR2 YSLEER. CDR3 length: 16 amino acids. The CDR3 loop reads CASSQDRGQGTTEAFF. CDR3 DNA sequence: TGCGCCAGCAGCCAAGATCGGGGACAGGGGACCACTGAAGCTTTCTTT.

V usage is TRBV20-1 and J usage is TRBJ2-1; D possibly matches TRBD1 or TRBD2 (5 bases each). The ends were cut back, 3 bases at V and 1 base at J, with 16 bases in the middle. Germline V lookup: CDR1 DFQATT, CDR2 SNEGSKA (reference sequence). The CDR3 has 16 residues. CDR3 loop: CSASDRGPSSYNEQFF. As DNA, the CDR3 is TGCAGTGCTAGTGACCGGGGACCAAGTTCCTACAATGAGCAGTTCTTC.

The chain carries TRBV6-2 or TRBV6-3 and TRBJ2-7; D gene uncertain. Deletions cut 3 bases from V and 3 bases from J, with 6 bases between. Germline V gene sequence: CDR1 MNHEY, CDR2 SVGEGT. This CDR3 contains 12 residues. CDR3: CASSYEHYEQYF. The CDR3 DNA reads TGTGCCAGCAGTTATGAACACTACGAGCAGTACTTC.

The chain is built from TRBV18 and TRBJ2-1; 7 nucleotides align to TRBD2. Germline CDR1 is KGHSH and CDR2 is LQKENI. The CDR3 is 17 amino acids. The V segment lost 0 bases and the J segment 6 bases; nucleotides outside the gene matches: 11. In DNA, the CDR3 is TGTGCCAGCTCACCACCCGGAGGACTAGTCAGACCCAATGAGCAGTTCTTC. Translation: CASSPPGGLVRPNEQFF.

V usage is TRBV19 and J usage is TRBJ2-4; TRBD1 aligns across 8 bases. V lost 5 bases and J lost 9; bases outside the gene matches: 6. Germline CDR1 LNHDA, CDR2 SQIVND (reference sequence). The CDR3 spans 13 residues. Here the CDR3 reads CASSVTGEVIQYF. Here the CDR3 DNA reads TGTGCCAGTAGTGTGACAGGGGAGGTCATTCAGTACTTC.

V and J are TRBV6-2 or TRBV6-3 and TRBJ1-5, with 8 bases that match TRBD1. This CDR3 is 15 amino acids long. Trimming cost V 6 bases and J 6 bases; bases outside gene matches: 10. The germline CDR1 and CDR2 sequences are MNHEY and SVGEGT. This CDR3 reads CASSQPDRELQPQHF. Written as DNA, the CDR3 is TGTGCCAGCAGCCAACCGGACAGGGAGCTTCAGCCCCAGCATTTT.